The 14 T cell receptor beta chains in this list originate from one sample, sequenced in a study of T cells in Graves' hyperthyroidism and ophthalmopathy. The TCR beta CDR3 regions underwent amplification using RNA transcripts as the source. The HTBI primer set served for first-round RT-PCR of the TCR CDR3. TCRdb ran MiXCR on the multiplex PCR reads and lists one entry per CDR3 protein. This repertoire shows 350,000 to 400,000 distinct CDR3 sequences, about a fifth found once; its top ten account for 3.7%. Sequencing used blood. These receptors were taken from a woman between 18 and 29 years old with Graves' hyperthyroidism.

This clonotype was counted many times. CDR3 nucleotides: TGTGCTAGTGGGGACAGGGGTTCGGGCACTGAAGCTTTCTTT. This codes for CASGDRGSGTEAFF. The rearrangement links TRBV12-5 to TRBJ1-1; 9 bases agree with TRBD1. V shed 6 bases and J 4 bases; nucleotides not matched to a gene: 6. Germline loops: CDR1 LGHNT, CDR2 FRNRAP. The CDR3 sequence is 14 residues long. The full variable domain, its missing parts supplied by reference TRBV12-5 and TRBJ1-1, is DARVTQTPRHKVTEMGQEVTMRCQPILGHNTVFWYRQTMMQGLELLAYFRNRAPLDDSGMPKDRFSAEMPDATLATLKIQPSEPRDSAVYFCASGDRGSGTEAFFGQGTRLTVV.

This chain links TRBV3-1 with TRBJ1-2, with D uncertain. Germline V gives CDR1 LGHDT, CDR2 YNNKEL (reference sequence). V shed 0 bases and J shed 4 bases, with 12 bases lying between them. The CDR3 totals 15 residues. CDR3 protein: CASSQEGSPSYGYTF. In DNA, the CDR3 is TGTGCCAGCAGCCAAGAGGGTTCGCCCTCCTATGGCTACACCTTC. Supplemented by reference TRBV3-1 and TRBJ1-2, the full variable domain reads DTAVSQTPKYLVTQMGNDKSIKCEQNLGHDTMYWYKQDSKKFLKIMFSYNNKELIINETVPNRFSPKSPDKAHLNLHINSLELGDSAVYFCASSQEGSPSYGYTFGSGTRLTVV.

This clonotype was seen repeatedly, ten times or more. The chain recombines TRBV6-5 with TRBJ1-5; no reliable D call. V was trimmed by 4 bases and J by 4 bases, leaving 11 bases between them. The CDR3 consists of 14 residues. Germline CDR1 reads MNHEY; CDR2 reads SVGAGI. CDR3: CASSSETGNQPQHF. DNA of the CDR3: TGTGCCAGCAGTTCCGAGACTGGGAATCAGCCCCAGCATTTT.

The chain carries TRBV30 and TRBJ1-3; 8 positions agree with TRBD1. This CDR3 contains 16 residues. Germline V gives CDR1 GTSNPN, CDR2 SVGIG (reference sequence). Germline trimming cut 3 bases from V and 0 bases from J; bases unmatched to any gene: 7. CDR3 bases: TGTGCCTGGAGCGGACAGGGCAGGGCCTCTGGAAACACCATATATTTT. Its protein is CAWSGQGRASGNTIYF.

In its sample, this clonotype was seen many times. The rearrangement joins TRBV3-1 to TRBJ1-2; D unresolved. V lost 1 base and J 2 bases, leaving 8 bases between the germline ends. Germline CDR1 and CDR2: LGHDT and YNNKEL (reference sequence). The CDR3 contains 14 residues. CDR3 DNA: TGTGCCAGCAGCCAAGGGCATATCAACTATGGCTACACCTTC. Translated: CASSQGHINYGYTF.

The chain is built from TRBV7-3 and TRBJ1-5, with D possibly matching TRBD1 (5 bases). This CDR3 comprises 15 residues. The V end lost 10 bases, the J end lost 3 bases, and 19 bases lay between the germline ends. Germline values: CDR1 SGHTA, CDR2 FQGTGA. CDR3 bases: TGTGCCAATAGAGGGGCGCAGAATGTCAATCAGCCCCAGCATTTT. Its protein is CANRGAQNVNQPQHF.

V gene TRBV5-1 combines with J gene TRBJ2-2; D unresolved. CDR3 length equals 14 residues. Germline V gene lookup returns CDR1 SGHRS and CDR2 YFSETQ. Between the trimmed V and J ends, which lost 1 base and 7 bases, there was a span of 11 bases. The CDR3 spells CASSLYQLGGELFF. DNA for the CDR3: TGCGCCAGCAGCTTGTACCAGTTGGGCGGGGAGCTGTTTTTT.

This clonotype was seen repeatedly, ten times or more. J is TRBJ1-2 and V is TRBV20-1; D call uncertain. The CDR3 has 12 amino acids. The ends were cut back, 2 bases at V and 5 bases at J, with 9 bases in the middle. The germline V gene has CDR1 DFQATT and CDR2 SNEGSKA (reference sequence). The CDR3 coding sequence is TGCAGTGCTAGACCCTACGGGTATGGCTACACCTTC. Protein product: CSARPYGYGYTF.

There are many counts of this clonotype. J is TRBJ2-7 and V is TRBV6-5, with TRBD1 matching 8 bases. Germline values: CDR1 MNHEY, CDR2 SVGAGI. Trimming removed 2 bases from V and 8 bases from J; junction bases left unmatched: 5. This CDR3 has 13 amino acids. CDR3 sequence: CASSYGQGAKQYF. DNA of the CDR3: TGTGCCAGCAGTTACGGTCAGGGGGCCAAGCAGTACTTC.

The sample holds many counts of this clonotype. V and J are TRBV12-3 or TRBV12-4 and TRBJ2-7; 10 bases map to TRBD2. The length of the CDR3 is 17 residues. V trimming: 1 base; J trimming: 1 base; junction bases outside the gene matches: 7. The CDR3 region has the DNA TGTGCCAGCAGTTTAGAGTCTAGCGGGGGAACTTCCTACGAGCAGTACTTC. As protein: CASSLESSGGTSYEQYF.

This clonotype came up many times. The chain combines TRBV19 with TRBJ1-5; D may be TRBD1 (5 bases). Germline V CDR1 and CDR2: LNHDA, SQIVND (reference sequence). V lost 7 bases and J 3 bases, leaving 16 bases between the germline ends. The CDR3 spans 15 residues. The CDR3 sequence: CASTYRLGYNQPQHF. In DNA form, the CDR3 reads TGTGCCAGTACCTACAGGTTGGGATACAATCAGCCCCAGCATTTT. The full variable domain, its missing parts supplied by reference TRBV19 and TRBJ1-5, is DGGITQSPKYLFRKEGQNVTLSCEQNLNHDAMYWYRQDPGQGLRLIYYSQIVNDFQKGDIAEGYSVSREKKESFPLTVTSAQKNPTAFYLCASTYRLGYNQPQHFGDGTRLSIL.

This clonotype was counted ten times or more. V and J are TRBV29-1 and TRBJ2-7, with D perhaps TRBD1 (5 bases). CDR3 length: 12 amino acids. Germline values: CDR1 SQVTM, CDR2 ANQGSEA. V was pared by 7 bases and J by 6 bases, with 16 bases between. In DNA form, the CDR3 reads TGCAGCGCCGATAGCAGGGTGGGCGAGCAGTACTTC. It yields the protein CSADSRVGEQYF.

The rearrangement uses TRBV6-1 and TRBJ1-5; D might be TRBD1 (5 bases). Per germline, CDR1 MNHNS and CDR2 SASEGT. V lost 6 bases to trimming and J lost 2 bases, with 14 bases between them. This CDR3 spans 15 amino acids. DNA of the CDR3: TGTGCCAGCAGGAAGGGGCAGGGCGGCAATCAGCCCCAGCATTTT. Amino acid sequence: CASRKGQGGNQPQHF.

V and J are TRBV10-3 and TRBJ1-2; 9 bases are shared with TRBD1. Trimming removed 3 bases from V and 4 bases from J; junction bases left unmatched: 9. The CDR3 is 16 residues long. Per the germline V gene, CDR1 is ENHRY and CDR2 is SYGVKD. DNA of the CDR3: TGTGCCATCAGTGATGGTGGACAGGGGACGGCCTATGGCTACACCTTC. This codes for CAISDGGQGTAYGYTF.